These T cell receptor beta chains were read from a single sample in a study of T-cell memory formation after mild COVID-19. One entry per CDR3 protein, called by TCRdb with MiXCR from the 5' RACE reads. The sample gives 350,000 to 500,000 distinct CDR3 sequences, roughly 18% of which show up once; roughly a fifth is in the top ten. Sequencing was done on a sample of PBMCs or a T cell subset sorted from them (not recorded which). The receptors shown here come from a man between 18 and 35 years old who had mild COVID-19 (a few samples of this study predate the infection). Cell type and time point are not known. CDR3s include the opening cysteine and the closing phenylalanine or tryptophan. The D gene is left open where the match is weak. Not all rows give a size; the values are once, few, many and, for expanded clones, a class.

v_gene: TRBV20-1; abundance: .; d_gene: TRBD2; j_gene: TRBJ2-3; CDR3aa: CSARHVGRGAGDTQYF; CDR3nt: TGCAGTGCTAGACACGTTGGGCGGGGGGCCGGAGATACGCAGTATTTT
v_gene: TRBV7-3; abundance: .; d_gene: .; j_gene: TRBJ2-5; CDR3aa: CASSSTPGGETQYF; CDR3nt: TGTGCCAGCAGCTCCACCCCAGGAGGAGAGACCCAGTACTTC
v_gene: TRBV7-9; abundance: few; d_gene: TRBD2; j_gene: TRBJ2-1; CDR3aa: CASSPLGLAGVGEQFF; CDR3nt: TGTGCCAGCAGCCCCTTGGGACTAGCGGGGGTCGGTGAGCAGTTCTTC
v_gene: TRBV4-1; abundance: few; d_gene: TRBD2; j_gene: TRBJ2-1; CDR3aa: CASSHSLAGGRNEQFF; CDR3nt: TGCGCCAGCAGCCACTCACTAGCGGGGGGCAGGAATGAGCAGTTCTTC
v_gene: TRBV28; abundance: .; d_gene: .; j_gene: TRBJ2-3; CDR3aa: CASSSPGDHRTDTQYF; CDR3nt: TGTGCCAGCAGCTCGCCGGGCGATCACCGCACAGATACGCAGTATTTT
v_gene: TRBV29-1; abundance: .; d_gene: .; j_gene: TRBJ2-1; CDR3aa: CSVEGGREGSYNEQFF; CDR3nt: TGCAGCGTTGAGGGAGGACGGGAAGGCTCCTACAATGAGCAGTTCTTC
v_gene: TRBV12-3/TRBV12-4; abundance: few; d_gene: .; j_gene: TRBJ2-1; CDR3aa: CASSNRGGEQFF; CDR3nt: TGTGCCAGCAGTAACAGGGGGGGGGAGCAGTTCTTC
v_gene: TRBV7-2; abundance: few; d_gene: .; j_gene: TRBJ1-6; CDR3aa: CASSEGTYSPLHF; CDR3nt: TGTGCCAGCAGCGAAGGGACCTATTCACCCCTCCACTTT
v_gene: TRBV20-1; abundance: .; d_gene: TRBD1; j_gene: TRBJ1-1; CDR3aa: CSAYRGEAFF; CDR3nt: TGCAGTGCCTACAGGGGTGAAGCTTTCTTT
v_gene: TRBV28; abundance: few; d_gene: .; j_gene: TRBJ2-4; CDR3aa: CASTMGSKENIQYF; CDR3nt: TGTGCCAGCACTATGGGATCGAAGGAAAACATTCAGTACTTC
v_gene: TRBV12-3/TRBV12-4; abundance: few; d_gene: .; j_gene: TRBJ1-6; CDR3aa: CASSTRTSVASPLHF; CDR3nt: TGTGCCAGCAGTACCAGGACATCTGTCGCTTCACCCCTCCACTTT
v_gene: TRBV21-1; abundance: few; d_gene: .; j_gene: TRBJ2-1; CDR3aa: CASSKRIGARVEIGSYNEQFF; CDR3nt: TGTGCCAGCAGCAAAAGGATAGGAGCCAGGGTTGAAATCGGCTCCTACAATGAGCAGTTCTTC
v_gene: TRBV29-1; abundance: many; d_gene: TRBD1; j_gene: TRBJ2-1; CDR3aa: CSGQGSVSFNNEQFF; CDR3nt: TGCAGTGGACAGGGAAGCGTTTCCTTCAACAATGAGCAGTTCTTC
v_gene: TRBV7-2; abundance: once; d_gene: .; j_gene: TRBJ1-6; CDR3aa: CASSLAGRVSSPLHF; CDR3nt: TGTGCCAGCAGCTTAGCCGGAAGGGTCAGTTCACCCCTCCACTTT
v_gene: TRBV12-3/TRBV12-4; abundance: few; d_gene: TRBD1; j_gene: TRBJ2-1; CDR3aa: CASGPPSRGTNEQFF; CDR3nt: TGTGCCAGCGGCCCCCCGAGCAGGGGGACGAATGAGCAGTTCTTC
v_gene: TRBV5-1; abundance: .; d_gene: TRBD2; j_gene: TRBJ2-5; CDR3aa: CASSLEASGGAQETQYF; CDR3nt: TGCGCCAGCAGCTTGGAAGCCAGCGGGGGAGCTCAAGAGACCCAGTACTTC
v_gene: TRBV7-9; abundance: .; d_gene: TRBD2; j_gene: TRBJ2-5; CDR3aa: CASSLTSGKETQYF; CDR3nt: TGTGCCAGCAGTCTGACTAGCGGAAAAGAGACCCAGTACTTC
v_gene: TRBV25-1; abundance: .; d_gene: .; j_gene: TRBJ2-2; CDR3aa: CASSEWRDGLFF; CDR3nt: TGTGCCAGCAGTGAATGGAGGGACGGGCTGTTTTTT
v_gene: TRBV6-6; abundance: .; d_gene: TRBD1; j_gene: TRBJ2-2; CDR3aa: CASISGGAGGELFF; CDR3nt: TGTGCCAGCATATCAGGGGGCGCGGGCGGGGAGCTGTTTTTT
v_gene: TRBV11-3; abundance: few; d_gene: .; j_gene: TRBJ2-1; CDR3aa: CASSNPTGRSYNEQFF; CDR3nt: TGTGCCAGCAGCAATCCCACGGGACGATCTTACAATGAGCAGTTCTTC
v_gene: TRBV2; abundance: .; d_gene: TRBD2; j_gene: TRBJ2-3; CDR3aa: CASSRGLAGALDTQYF; CDR3nt: TGTGCCAGCAGCCGCGGACTAGCGGGGGCCCTAGATACGCAGTATTTT
v_gene: TRBV4-1; abundance: .; d_gene: .; j_gene: TRBJ1-3; CDR3aa: CASSQEVTGNTIYF; CDR3nt: TGCGCCAGCAGCCAAGAGGTGACCGGGAACACCATATATTTT
v_gene: TRBV20-1; abundance: .; d_gene: TRBD1; j_gene: TRBJ1-5; CDR3aa: CSASRTGGNQPQHF; CDR3nt: TGCAGTGCTAGCCGGACAGGTGGCAATCAGCCCCAGCATTTT
v_gene: TRBV6-2/TRBV6-3; abundance: .; d_gene: .; j_gene: TRBJ1-6; CDR3aa: CASRWTANSPLHF; CDR3nt: TGTGCCAGCCGCTGGACAGCAAATTCACCCCTCCACTTT
v_gene: TRBV12-3/TRBV12-4; abundance: .; d_gene: TRBD2; j_gene: TRBJ2-7; CDR3aa: CASRGLAGASYEQYF; CDR3nt: TGTGCCAGCAGGGGACTAGCGGGGGCCTCCTACGAGCAGTACTTC
v_gene: TRBV6-2/TRBV6-3; abundance: .; d_gene: .; j_gene: TRBJ2-7; CDR3aa: CASSYWEAYEQYF; CDR3nt: TGTGCCAGCAGTTACTGGGAGGCTTACGAGCAGTACTTC
v_gene: TRBV20-1; abundance: .; d_gene: .; j_gene: TRBJ2-5; CDR3aa: CSASYGGGETQYF; CDR3nt: TGCAGTGCTTCCTACGGGGGAGGAGAGACCCAGTACTTC
v_gene: TRBV6-1; abundance: .; d_gene: .; j_gene: TRBJ2-1; CDR3aa: CASSEFGGISYNEQFF; CDR3nt: TGTGCCAGCAGTGAGTTCGGGGGAATCTCCTACAATGAGCAGTTCTTC
v_gene: TRBV4-1; abundance: .; d_gene: .; j_gene: TRBJ1-1; CDR3aa: CASSQEAATLEAFF; CDR3nt: TGCGCCAGCAGCCAAGAGGCAGCCACCCTTGAAGCTTTCTTT
v_gene: TRBV7-9; abundance: .; d_gene: .; j_gene: TRBJ1-2; CDR3aa: CASSAYSYGYTF; CDR3nt: TGTGCCAGCAGCGCGTACAGCTATGGCTACACCTTC
v_gene: TRBV7-9; abundance: .; d_gene: TRBD1; j_gene: TRBJ1-4; CDR3aa: CASSPTWTGNDEKLFF; CDR3nt: TGTGCCAGCAGCCCAACATGGACAGGGAATGATGAAAAACTGTTTTTT
v_gene: TRBV10-3; abundance: many; d_gene: .; j_gene: TRBJ2-1; CDR3aa: CAISDRRDGLSEQFF; CDR3nt: TGTGCCATCAGTGACCGCCGGGACGGGTTGTCGGAGCAGTTCTTC
v_gene: TRBV7-9; abundance: .; d_gene: TRBD1; j_gene: TRBJ1-2; CDR3aa: CASTATGTYGYTF; CDR3nt: TGTGCCAGCACCGCGACAGGGACCTATGGCTACACCTTC
v_gene: TRBV5-1; abundance: .; d_gene: .; j_gene: TRBJ2-2; CDR3aa: CASSLGDRYTGELFF; CDR3nt: TGCGCCAGCAGCTTGGGTGACAGATACACCGGGGAGCTGTTTTTT
v_gene: TRBV7-9; abundance: .; d_gene: .; j_gene: TRBJ1-2; CDR3aa: CASSLSNHYGYTF; CDR3nt: TGTGCCAGCAGCTTATCGAATCACTATGGCTACACCTTC
v_gene: TRBV12-3/TRBV12-4; abundance: .; d_gene: .; j_gene: TRBJ2-5; CDR3aa: CASSSLRRWETQYF; CDR3nt: TGTGCCAGCAGTTCCCTCCGCCGTTGGGAGACCCAGTACTTC
v_gene: TRBV27; abundance: .; d_gene: TRBD1; j_gene: TRBJ1-1; CDR3aa: CASSLGRGHTEAFF; CDR3nt: TGTGCCAGCAGTCTTGGCAGGGGGCACACTGAAGCTTTCTTT
v_gene: TRBV6-5; abundance: many; d_gene: .; j_gene: TRBJ1-3; CDR3aa: CASSPSGNTIYF; CDR3nt: TGTGCCAGCAGTCCCTCTGGAAACACCATATATTTT
v_gene: TRBV9; abundance: .; d_gene: TRBD2; j_gene: TRBJ2-3; CDR3aa: CASSVETSSTQYF; CDR3nt: TGTGCCAGCAGCGTAGAGACTAGCTCGACGCAGTATTTT
v_gene: TRBV2; abundance: .; d_gene: TRBD1; j_gene: TRBJ1-4; CDR3aa: CAGSGGQAGKLFF; CDR3nt: TGTGCCGGCAGTGGCGGACAGGCGGGAAAACTGTTTTTT
v_gene: TRBV2; abundance: .; d_gene: .; j_gene: TRBJ1-5; CDR3aa: CASSEYDSLKPQHF; CDR3nt: TGTGCCAGCAGTGAATACGACTCCCTCAAGCCCCAGCATTTT
v_gene: TRBV7-8; abundance: few; d_gene: TRBD1; j_gene: TRBJ1-1; CDR3aa: CASSRNRGVRTEAFF; CDR3nt: TGTGCCAGCAGCAGAAACAGGGGAGTGAGGACTGAAGCTTTCTTT
v_gene: TRBV28; abundance: .; d_gene: .; j_gene: TRBJ2-5; CDR3aa: CASSLLSLRAPQETQYF; CDR3nt: TGTGCCAGCAGTTTATTATCACTGAGGGCACCTCAAGAGACCCAGTACTTC
v_gene: TRBV9; abundance: .; d_gene: .; j_gene: TRBJ1-1; CDR3aa: CASSVDSGDTEAFF; CDR3nt: TGTGCCAGCAGCGTCGACAGTGGGGACACTGAAGCTTTCTTT
v_gene: TRBV7-2; abundance: few; d_gene: .; j_gene: TRBJ1-5; CDR3aa: CASSLALAGNQPQHF; CDR3nt: TGTGCCAGCAGCTTGGCCTTGGCAGGCAATCAGCCCCAGCATTTT
v_gene: TRBV3-1; abundance: .; d_gene: .; j_gene: TRBJ1-6; CDR3aa: CASSQGGTGPPLHF; CDR3nt: TGTGCCAGCAGCCAAGGTGGTACAGGTCCACCCCTCCACTTT